This T cell receptor (beta chain) appears in the sequencing data of a study of CD4 T cells in relation to SARS-CoV-2 and coronaviruses. As for the study in general: After nine to eleven days of antigen culture, PBMC TCR beta CDR3s were sequenced.

The unexposed donors gave CD4+ T cells in about 2011-2018, prior to COVID-19. Isolation of CD4+ T cells took place after approximately 11 days in culture. On days 3 and 7, cultures got half fresh IL-2 medium. Trimming shortened V by 1 base and J by 6 bases, and 13 bases separated the two germline ends. Germline V gene sequence: CDR1 SGHTA, CDR2 FQGNSA. There are 14 residues in the CDR3. The assay was immunoSEQ multiplex PCR, and TCRdb's table has in-frame clones only and misses some. Among around 25,000 clones listed, around 78% were seen once. This clone has just a few counts. The antigen is undetermined. General study results and limits: SARS-CoV-2-driven expansion was significantly weaker in crossreactive than monoreactive clones.

The sample taken for sequencing was CD4+ T cells from PBMCs, cultured in vitro. The clonotype originates from a human donor in good health. The chain employs TRBV7-2 and TRBJ2-7; D is possibly TRBD1 or TRBD2 (6 bases each). The CDR3 region has the DNA TGTGCCAGCAGCTTAGGCTGGGGGGCCCGCGAGCAGTACTTC. Translation gives CASSLGWGAREQYF.